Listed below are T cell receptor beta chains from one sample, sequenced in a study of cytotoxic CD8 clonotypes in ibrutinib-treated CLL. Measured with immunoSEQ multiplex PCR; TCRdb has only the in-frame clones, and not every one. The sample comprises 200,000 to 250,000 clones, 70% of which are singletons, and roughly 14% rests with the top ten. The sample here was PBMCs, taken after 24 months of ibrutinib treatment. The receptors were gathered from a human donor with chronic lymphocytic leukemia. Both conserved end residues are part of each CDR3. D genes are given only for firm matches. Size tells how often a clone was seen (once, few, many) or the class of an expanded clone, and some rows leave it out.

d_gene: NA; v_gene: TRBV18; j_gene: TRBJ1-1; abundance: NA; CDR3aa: CASSPLPTGGNTEAFF; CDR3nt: TGTGCCAGCTCACCACTACCGACAGGAGGGAACACTGAAGCTTTCTTT
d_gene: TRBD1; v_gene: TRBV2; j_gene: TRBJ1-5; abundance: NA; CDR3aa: CASMEEGGQPQHF; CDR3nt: TGTGCCAGCATGGAGGAAGGGGGCCAGCCCCAGCATTTT
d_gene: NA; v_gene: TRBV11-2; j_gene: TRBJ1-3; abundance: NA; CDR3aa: CASSLGIGTGNTIYF; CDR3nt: TGTGCCAGCAGCTTAGGCATAGGCACTGGAAACACCATATATTTT
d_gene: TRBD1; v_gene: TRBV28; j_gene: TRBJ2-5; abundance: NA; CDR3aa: CASSPGQGKETQYF; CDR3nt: TGTGCCAGCAGCCCGGGACAGGGGAAAGAGACCCAGTACTTC
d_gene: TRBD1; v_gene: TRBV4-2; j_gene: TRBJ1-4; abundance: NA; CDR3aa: CASSQVGQGYEKLFF; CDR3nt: TGTGCCAGCAGCCAAGTGGGACAGGGATACGAAAAACTGTTTTTT
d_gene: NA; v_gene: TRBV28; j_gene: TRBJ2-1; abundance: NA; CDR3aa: CASSLARYNEQFF; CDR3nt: TGTGCCAGCAGTCTAGCCCGATACAATGAGCAGTTCTTC
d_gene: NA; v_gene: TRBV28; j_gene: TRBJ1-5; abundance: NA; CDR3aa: CASDSTGVNQPQHF; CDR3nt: TGTGCCAGCGATTCTACGGGAGTCAATCAGCCCCAGCATTTT
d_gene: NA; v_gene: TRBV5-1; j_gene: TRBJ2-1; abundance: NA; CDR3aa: CASSLRGSYNEQFF; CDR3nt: TGCGCCAGCAGCTTGAGAGGGTCCTACAATGAGCAGTTCTTC
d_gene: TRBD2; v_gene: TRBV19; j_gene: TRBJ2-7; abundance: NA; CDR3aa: CASSIRGGLAGGEEQYF; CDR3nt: TGTGCCAGTAGTATCCGAGGAGGACTAGCGGGAGGTGAAGAGCAGTACTTC
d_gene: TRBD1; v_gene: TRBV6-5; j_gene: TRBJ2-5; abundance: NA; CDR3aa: CASSWDSQETQYF; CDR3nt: TGTGCCAGCAGCTGGGACAGTCAAGAGACCCAGTACTTC
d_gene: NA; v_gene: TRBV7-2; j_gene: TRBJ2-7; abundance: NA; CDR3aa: CASSFPQGPSYEQYF; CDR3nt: TGTGCCAGCAGCTTTCCTCAGGGGCCGTCCTACGAGCAGTACTTC
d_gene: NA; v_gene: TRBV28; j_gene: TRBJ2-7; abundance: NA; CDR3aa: CASSQLPTLKYF; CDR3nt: TGTGCCAGCAGCCAGCTTCCCACTTTGAAGTACTTC
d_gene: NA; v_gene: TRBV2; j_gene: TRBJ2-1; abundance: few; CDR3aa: CASSVRAFTTEQFF; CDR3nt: TGTGCCAGCAGTGTCCGGGCCTTTACAACTGAGCAGTTCTTC
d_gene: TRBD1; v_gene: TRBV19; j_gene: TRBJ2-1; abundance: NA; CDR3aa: CASSGTGGPLNNEQFF; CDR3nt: TGTGCCAGTAGTGGAACAGGGGGCCCGCTTAACAATGAGCAGTTCTTC
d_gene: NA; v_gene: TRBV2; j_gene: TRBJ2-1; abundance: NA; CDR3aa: CASRAGQLNEQFF; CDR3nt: TGTGCCAGCAGAGCGGGACAGCTAAATGAGCAGTTCTTC
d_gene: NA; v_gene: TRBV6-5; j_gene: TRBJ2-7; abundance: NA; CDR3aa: CASSYSPAGEQYF; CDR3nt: TGTGCCAGCAGTTACTCACCTGCGGGGGAGCAGTACTTC
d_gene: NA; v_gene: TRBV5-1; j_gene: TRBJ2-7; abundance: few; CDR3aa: CASGRFSSSYEQYF; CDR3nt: TGCGCCAGCGGACGTTTCTCCAGCTCCTACGAGCAGTACTTC
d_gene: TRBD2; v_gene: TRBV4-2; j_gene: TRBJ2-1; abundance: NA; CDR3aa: CASSQASGTSGRGAPYNEQFF; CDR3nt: TGTGCCAGCAGCCAAGCCTCAGGTACTAGCGGGAGGGGGGCGCCCTACAATGAGCAGTTCTTC
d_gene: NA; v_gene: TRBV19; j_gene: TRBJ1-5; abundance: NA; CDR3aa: CASSKAWQGNQPQHF; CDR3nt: TGTGCCAGTAGTAAAGCATGGCAGGGGAATCAGCCCCAGCATTTT
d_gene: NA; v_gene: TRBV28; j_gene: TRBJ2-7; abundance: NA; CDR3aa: CASRMSGGLHEQYF; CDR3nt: TGTGCCAGCAGAATGTCTGGGGGGCTTCACGAGCAGTACTTC
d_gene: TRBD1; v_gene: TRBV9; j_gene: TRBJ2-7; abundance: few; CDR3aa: CASSVWDRSYEQYF; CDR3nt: TGTGCCAGCAGCGTTTGGGACAGGTCCTACGAGCAGTACTTC
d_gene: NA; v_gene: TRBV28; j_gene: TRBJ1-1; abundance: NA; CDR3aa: CASSTYTEAFF; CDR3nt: TGTGCCAGCAGTACCTATACTGAAGCTTTCTTT
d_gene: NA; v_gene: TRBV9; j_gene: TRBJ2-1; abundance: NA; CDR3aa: CASSVGMNEQFF; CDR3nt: TGTGCCAGCAGCGTAGGTATGAATGAGCAGTTCTTC
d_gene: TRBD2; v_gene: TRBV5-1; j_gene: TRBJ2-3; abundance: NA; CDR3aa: CASSLRLAASTDTQYF; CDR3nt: TGCGCCAGCAGCTTGAGGCTAGCGGCTAGCACAGATACGCAGTATTTT
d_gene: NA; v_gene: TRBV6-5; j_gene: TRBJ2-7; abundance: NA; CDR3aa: CASSYSAVAYEQYF; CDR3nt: TGTGCCAGCAGTTACTCGGCGGTCGCCTACGAGCAGTACTTC
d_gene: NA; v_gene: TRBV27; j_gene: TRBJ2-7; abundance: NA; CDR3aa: CASSPFRTGQLPPYEQYF; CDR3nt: TGTGCCAGCAGTCCTTTCAGGACGGGACAATTACCGCCCTACGAGCAGTACTTC
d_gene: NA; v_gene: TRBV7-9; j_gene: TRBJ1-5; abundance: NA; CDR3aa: CASSPGAFSNQPQHF; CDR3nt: TGTGCCAGCAGCCCCGGGGCCTTTAGCAATCAGCCCCAGCATTTT
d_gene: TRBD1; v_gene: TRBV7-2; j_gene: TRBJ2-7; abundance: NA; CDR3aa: CASSPSARDSSYEQYF; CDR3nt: TGTGCCAGCAGCCCATCGGCCAGGGACAGCTCCTACGAGCAGTACTTC